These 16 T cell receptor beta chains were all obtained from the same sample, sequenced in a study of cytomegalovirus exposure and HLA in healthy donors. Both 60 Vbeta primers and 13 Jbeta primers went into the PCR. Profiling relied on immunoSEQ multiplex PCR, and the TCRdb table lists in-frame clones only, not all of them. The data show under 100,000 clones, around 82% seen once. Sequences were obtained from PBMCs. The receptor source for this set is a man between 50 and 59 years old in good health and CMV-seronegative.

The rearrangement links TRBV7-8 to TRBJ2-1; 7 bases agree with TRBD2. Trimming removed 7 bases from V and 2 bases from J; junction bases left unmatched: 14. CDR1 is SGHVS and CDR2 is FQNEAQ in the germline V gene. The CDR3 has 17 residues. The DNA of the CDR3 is TGTGCCAGCACCCTCGGCGGGACTACCGAAACCTACAATGAGCAGTTCTTC. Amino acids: CASTLGGTTETYNEQFF. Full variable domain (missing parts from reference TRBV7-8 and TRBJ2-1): GAGVSQSPRYKVAKRGQDVALRCDPISGHVSLFWYQQALGQGPEFLTYFQNEAQLDKSGLPSDRFFAERPEGSVSTLKIQRTQQEDSAVYLCASTLGGTTETYNEQFFGPGTRLTVL.

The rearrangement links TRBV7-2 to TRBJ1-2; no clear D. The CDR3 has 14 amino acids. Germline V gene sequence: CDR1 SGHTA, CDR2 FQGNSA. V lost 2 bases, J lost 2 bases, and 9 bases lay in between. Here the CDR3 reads CASSLKAGNYGYTF. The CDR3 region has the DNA TGTGCCAGCAGCTTAAAAGCGGGGAACTATGGCTACACCTTC.

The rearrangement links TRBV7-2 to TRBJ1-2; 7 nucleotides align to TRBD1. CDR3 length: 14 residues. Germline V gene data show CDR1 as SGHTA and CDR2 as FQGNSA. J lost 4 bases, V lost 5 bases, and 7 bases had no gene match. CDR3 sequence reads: CASSPGGSSYGYTF. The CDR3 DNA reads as TGTGCCAGCAGCCCAGGGGGTTCCTCCTATGGCTACACCTTC.

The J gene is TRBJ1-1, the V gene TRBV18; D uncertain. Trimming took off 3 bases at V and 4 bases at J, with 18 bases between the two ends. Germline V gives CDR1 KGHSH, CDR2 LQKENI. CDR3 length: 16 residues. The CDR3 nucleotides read TGTGCCAGCTCACCGCAACTCCGGGGTGTGGGCACTGAAGCTTTCTTT. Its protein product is CASSPQLRGVGTEAFF.

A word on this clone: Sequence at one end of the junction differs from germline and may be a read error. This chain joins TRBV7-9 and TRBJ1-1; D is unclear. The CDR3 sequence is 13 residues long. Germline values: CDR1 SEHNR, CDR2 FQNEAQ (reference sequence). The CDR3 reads CSSSLVYRDEAFF. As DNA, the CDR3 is TGTTCCAGCAGCTTAGTTTATCGGGATGAAGCTTTCTTT.

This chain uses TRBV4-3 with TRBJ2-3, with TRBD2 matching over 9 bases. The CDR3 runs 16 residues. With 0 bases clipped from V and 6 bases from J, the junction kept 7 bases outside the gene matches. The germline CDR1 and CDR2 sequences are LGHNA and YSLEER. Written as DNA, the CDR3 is TGCGCCAGCAGCCAAGATAAGCGGGGGGCCCGGGATACGCAGTATTTT. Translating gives CASSQDKRGARDTQYF.

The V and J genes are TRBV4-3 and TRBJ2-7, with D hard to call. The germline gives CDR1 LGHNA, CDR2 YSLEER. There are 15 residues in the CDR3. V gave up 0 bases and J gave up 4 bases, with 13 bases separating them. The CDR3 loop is CASSQDMNRDYEQYF. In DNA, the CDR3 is TGCGCCAGCAGCCAAGATATGAACAGAGATTACGAGCAGTACTTC.

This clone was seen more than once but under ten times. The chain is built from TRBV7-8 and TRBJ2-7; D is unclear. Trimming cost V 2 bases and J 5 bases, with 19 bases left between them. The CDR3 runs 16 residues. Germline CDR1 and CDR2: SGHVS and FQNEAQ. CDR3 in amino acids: CASSLRVAGEVHEQYF. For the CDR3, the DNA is TGTGCCAGCAGCTTACGGGTGGCCGGCGAGGTCCACGAGCAGTACTTC. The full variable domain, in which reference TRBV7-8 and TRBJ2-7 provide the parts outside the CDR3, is GAGVSQSPRYKVAKRGQDVALRCDPISGHVSLFWYQQALGQGPEFLTYFQNEAQLDKSGLPSDRFFAERPEGSVSTLKIQRTQQEDSAVYLCASSLRVAGEVHEQYFGPGTRLTVT.

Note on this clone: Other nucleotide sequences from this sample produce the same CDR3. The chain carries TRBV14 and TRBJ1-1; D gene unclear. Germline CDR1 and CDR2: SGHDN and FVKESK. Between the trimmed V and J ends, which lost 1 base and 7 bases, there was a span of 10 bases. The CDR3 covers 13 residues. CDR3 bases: TGTGCCAGCAGCCAAGTCGGTGGCGGTGAAGCTTTCTTT. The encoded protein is CASSQVGGGEAFF.

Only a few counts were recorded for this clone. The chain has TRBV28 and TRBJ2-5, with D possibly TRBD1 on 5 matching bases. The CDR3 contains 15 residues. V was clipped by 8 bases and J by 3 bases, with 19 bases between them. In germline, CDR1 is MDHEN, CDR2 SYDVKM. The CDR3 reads CASFTKTENKETQYF. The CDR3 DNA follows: TGTGCCAGCTTTACCAAGACAGAAAATAAAGAGACCCAGTACTTC.

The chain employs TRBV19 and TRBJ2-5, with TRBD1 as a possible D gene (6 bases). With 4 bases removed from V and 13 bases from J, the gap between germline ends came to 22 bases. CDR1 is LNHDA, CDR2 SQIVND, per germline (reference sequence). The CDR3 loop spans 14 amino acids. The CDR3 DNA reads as TGTGCCAGTAGTACCGGACAGACAAATTCCAACACGTACTTC. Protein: CASSTGQTNSNTYF.

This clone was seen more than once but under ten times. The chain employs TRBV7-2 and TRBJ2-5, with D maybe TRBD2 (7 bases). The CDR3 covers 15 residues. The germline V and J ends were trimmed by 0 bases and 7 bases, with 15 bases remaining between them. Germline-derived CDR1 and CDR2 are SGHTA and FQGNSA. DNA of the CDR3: TGTGCCAGCAGCTTAGCACAGGGATCGGGGGGGACCCAGTACTTC. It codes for CASSLAQGSGGTQYF.

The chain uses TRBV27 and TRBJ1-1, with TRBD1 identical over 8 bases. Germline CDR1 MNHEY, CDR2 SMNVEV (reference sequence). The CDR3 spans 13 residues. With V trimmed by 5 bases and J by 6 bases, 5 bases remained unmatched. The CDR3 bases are TGTGCCAGCAGTCGACAGGGGTTCTCTGAAGCTTTCTTT. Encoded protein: CASSRQGFSEAFF.

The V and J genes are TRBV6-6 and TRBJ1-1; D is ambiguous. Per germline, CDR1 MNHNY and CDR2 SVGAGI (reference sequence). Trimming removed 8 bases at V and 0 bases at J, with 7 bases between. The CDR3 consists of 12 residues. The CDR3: CASGHMNTEAFF. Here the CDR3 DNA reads TGTGCCAGCGGTCACATGAACACTGAAGCTTTCTTT.

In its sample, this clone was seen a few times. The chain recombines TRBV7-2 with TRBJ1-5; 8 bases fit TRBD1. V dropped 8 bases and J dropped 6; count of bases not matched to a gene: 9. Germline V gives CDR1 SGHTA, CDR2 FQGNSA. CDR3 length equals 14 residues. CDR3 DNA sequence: TGTGCCAGCGGAGGACAGGGTTTATCTCAGCCCCAGCATTTT. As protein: CASGGQGLSQPQHF.

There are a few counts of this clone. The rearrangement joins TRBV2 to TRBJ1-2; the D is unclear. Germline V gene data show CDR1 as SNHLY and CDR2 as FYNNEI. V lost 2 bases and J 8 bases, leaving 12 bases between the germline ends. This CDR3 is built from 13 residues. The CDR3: CASSERPRWGYTF. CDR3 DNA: TGTGCCAGCAGTGAACGGCCGCGGTGGGGCTACACCTTC.